The rows below give T cell receptor beta chains drawn from one sample of a study of T cell repertoires in breast cancer. From the emulsion pairing reads, TCRdb called clonotypes with MiXCR, one entry per CDR3 protein. The profile shows approximately 40,000 distinct CDR3 sequences, over 40% of them singletons. The specimen sequenced was CD8+ T cells. The receptors stem from a pool of human donors with breast cancer or a healthy control (not recorded which). Both conserved end residues are part of each CDR3. A D gene is named only where the DNA matches it firmly. Size tells how often a clone was seen (once, few, many) or the class of an expanded clone, and some rows leave it out.

size	D	V	J	DNA	CDR3
few	TRBD1	TRBV20-1	TRBJ2-7	TGCAGTGCTAGAACAGGGACAGGGGTCTACGAGCAGTACTTC	CSARTGTGVYEQYF
-	-	TRBV20-1	TRBJ2-5	TGCAGTGCTTCAAAACCTATAGTAGCGCCGGGTCTGGAGACCCAGTACTTC	CSASKPIVAPGLETQYF
once	-	TRBV29-1	TRBJ2-7	TGCAGCGTCCAGGGGGGCGAGCCATACGAGCAGTACTTC	CSVQGGEPYEQYF
-	-	TRBV27	TRBJ2-7	TGTGCCAGCAGTTTATTGGGCACGTACGAGCAGTACTTC	CASSLLGTYEQYF
many	-	TRBV27	TRBJ1-1	TGTGCCAGCAGTTTTCATTTTGCGGCCCCGAACACTGAAGCTTTCTTT	CASSFHFAAPNTEAFF
-	-	TRBV7-9	TRBJ1-1	TGTGCCAGCAGCTCCACAGGGAGAGCGAACACTGAAGCTTTCTTT	CASSSTGRANTEAFF
-	-	TRBV20-1	TRBJ2-2	TGCAGTGCTAGGGCTAGCCGAGTCACCGGGGAGCTGTTTTTT	CSARASRVTGELFF
few	TRBD2	TRBV11-2	TRBJ2-1	TGTGCCAGCAGCTACTTACTAGCGGGAGAGCAGTTCTTC	CASSYLLAGEQFF
few	TRBD1	TRBV6-1	TRBJ2-2	TGTGCCAGCAGAAGACAGGGCGGGAACACCGGGGAGCTGTTTTTT	CASRRQGGNTGELFF
few	TRBD2	TRBV7-2	TRBJ2-3	TGTGCCAGCAGATTTACTAGCGATTCAGATACGCAGTATTTT	CASRFTSDSDTQYF
few	-	TRBV12-3/TRBV12-4	TRBJ2-7	TGTGCCAGCGCCCAGCGGGCCGAGCAGTACTTC	CASAQRAEQYF
-	-	TRBV6-6	TRBJ1-3	TGTGCCAGCAGTTACTCGAACGGATCTGGAAACACCATATATTTT	CASSYSNGSGNTIYF
few	-	TRBV6-1	TRBJ2-3	TGTGCCAGCACCCAGTATGTGGGAAGTGATACGCAGTATTTT	CASTQYVGSDTQYF
few	TRBD2	TRBV6-2/TRBV6-3	TRBJ2-1	TGTGCCAGCAGTGATGCTAGCGGGGGGCCCCGGGAGCAGTTCTTC	CASSDASGGPREQFF
few	-	TRBV20-1	TRBJ2-6	TGCAGTGCTAGCGCAGGGGCTATTTCGGGGGCCAACGTCCTGACTTTC	CSASAGAISGANVLTF
-	-	TRBV5-1	TRBJ2-2	TGCGCCAGCAGCTTGACGTCCCACACCGGGGAGCTGTTTTTT	CASSLTSHTGELFF
-	TRBD1	TRBV12-3/TRBV12-4	TRBJ1-1	TGTGCCAGCCTACCTACACCCCGACAGGGACCCATGAACACTGAAGCTTTCTTT	CASLPTPRQGPMNTEAFF
-	-	TRBV7-6	TRBJ2-5	TGTGCCAGCAGCCGCTACAGCATGGCGGAGACCCAGTACTTC	CASSRYSMAETQYF
few	-	TRBV20-1	TRBJ2-1	TGCAGTGCTAGAGAAATTAGCGGCGCGTCCTACAATGAGCAGTTCTTC	CSAREISGASYNEQFF
many	-	TRBV2	TRBJ1-1	TGTGCCAGCAGTGAAGGGCTGAACACTGAAGCTTTCTTT	CASSEGLNTEAFF
-	-	TRBV4-1	TRBJ2-7	TGCGCCAGCAGCCAGGGTGGTGGTTCCTCCTACGAGCAGTACTTC	CASSQGGGSSYEQYF
many	-	TRBV5-4	TRBJ1-2	TGTGCCAGCAGCTTGTGGGTCTCTAACTATGGCTACACCTTC	CASSLWVSNYGYTF
many	-	TRBV15	TRBJ2-3	TGTGCCACCAGCCTCGGACGGTACACAGATACGCAGTATTTT	CATSLGRYTDTQYF
many	-	TRBV20-1	TRBJ2-7	TGCAGTGCTAGCCTTAGAGGGGTCGAGCAGTACTTC	CSASLRGVEQYF
-	-	TRBV5-1	TRBJ1-1	TGCGCCAGCAGCTTGCAGGCCATGAACACTGAAGCTTTCTTT	CASSLQAMNTEAFF
-	-	TRBV19	TRBJ2-1	TGTGCCAGTAGTATTTTGGGTGGGTTCTACAATGAGCAGTTCTTC	CASSILGGFYNEQFF
many	-	TRBV27	TRBJ1-6	TGTGCCAGCAGTTTATCGGCCCAGCAGCCCCTCCACTTT	CASSLSAQQPLHF
few	-	TRBV20-1	TRBJ2-7	TGCAGTGCTAGAGATTGGAACTCCTACGAGCAGTACTTC	CSARDWNSYEQYF
-	TRBD1	TRBV29-1	TRBJ2-2	TGCAGCGTTGCCGGAACAGGGGCGGCCACCGGGGAGCTGTTTTTT	CSVAGTGAATGELFF
-	-	TRBV19	TRBJ1-4	TGTGCCAGTAAAAACCGGATGGGCAGGGGCCAAGTTGCAACTAATGAAAAACTGTTTTTT	CASKNRMGRGQVATNEKLFF
-	TRBD1	TRBV12-3/TRBV12-4	TRBJ2-5	TGTGCCAGCAGGACTGGGACAGGGCGGAGGGAGACCCAGTACTTC	CASRTGTGRRETQYF
-	TRBD2	TRBV6-1	TRBJ2-3	TGTGCCAGCATGGGGGGGAAATTTAGCACAGATACGCAGTATTTT	CASMGGKFSTDTQYF
few	-	TRBV11-3	TRBJ2-6	TGTGCCAGCAGCCCCGGACAGCGCGGGGCCAACGTCCTGACTTTC	CASSPGQRGANVLTF
medium-sized	-	TRBV6-1	TRBJ1-1	TGTGCCAGCAGTGAAGAACCCGAGAACACTGAAGCTTTCTTT	CASSEEPENTEAFF
few	-	TRBV27	TRBJ2-7	TGTGCCAGCAGTTTAAAGTTATCCTACGAGCAGTACTTC	CASSLKLSYEQYF
-	-	TRBV2	TRBJ1-1	TGTGCCAGCAGTGCATCCCTGGCGAACACTGAAGCTTTCTTT	CASSASLANTEAFF
-	TRBD2	TRBV6-4	TRBJ2-2	TGTGCCAGCAGTCCAAACAGCGGGGACGGTACCGGGGAGCTGTTTTTT	CASSPNSGDGTGELFF
few	TRBD1	TRBV19	TRBJ2-7	TGTGCCAGTAGTACTGGACAGGGGGCCTGGGAGCAGTACTTC	CASSTGQGAWEQYF
few	TRBD1	TRBV20-1	TRBJ2-7	TGCAGTGCCAAGGACAGGCGAAACTACGAGCAGTACTTC	CSAKDRRNYEQYF
few	-	TRBV19	TRBJ2-5	TGTGCCAGTAGCTCGACATGGGGAGGAGAGACCCAGTACTTC	CASSSTWGGETQYF
-	-	TRBV6-4	TRBJ2-2	TGTGCCAGCAGTGACTCCGCTCCCACCGGGGAGCTGTTTTTT	CASSDSAPTGELFF
-	TRBD2	TRBV20-1	TRBJ2-3	TGCAGTGCTAGTTGGCTAGCGGTGAGCACAGATACGCAGTATTTT	CSASWLAVSTDTQYF
-	-	TRBV6-1	TRBJ1-1	TGTGCCAGCACGGTAGTCGTCACTGAAGCTTTCTTT	CASTVVVTEAFF
many	-	TRBV27	TRBJ1-2	TGTGCCAGCAGTTGGGGACCCCTCTATGGCTACACCTTC	CASSWGPLYGYTF
-	-	TRBV10-3	TRBJ1-2	TGTGCCATCAGTGAAGGGGTCGGAAGCGACACCTTC	CAISEGVGSDTF
many	-	TRBV20-1	TRBJ2-3	TGCAGTGCTAGAGAGTCGGGACTCAGCACAGATACGCAGTATTTT	CSARESGLSTDTQYF
-	TRBD1	TRBV18	TRBJ1-1	TGTGCCAGCTCGCTAGGGACAGGGAGGCTTGGGACTGAAGCTTTCTTT	CASSLGTGRLGTEAFF
-	-	TRBV6-1	TRBJ1-2	TGTGCCAGCAGTCCCTGGGTCGGCCAGGGGGGCTACACCTTC	CASSPWVGQGGYTF
many	-	TRBV27	TRBJ1-1	TGTGCCAGCAGTTTAATCCCCATCGGGGACACTGAAGCTTTCTTT	CASSLIPIGDTEAFF
-	-	TRBV11-2	TRBJ2-5	TGTGCCAGCAGCTTTGGATCGTGGCAAGAGACCCAGTACTTC	CASSFGSWQETQYF
-	TRBD2	TRBV11-2	TRBJ2-1	TGTGCCAGCACCCCAGCGGGAGGGGACCGGAATGAGCAGTTCTTC	CASTPAGGDRNEQFF
few	-	TRBV5-4	TRBJ1-2	TGTGCCAGCAGCTTGAGTGGGAGAGGCTACACCTTC	CASSLSGRGYTF
-	-	TRBV18	TRBJ1-2	TGTGCCAGCTCACCAGGACAACTAGCTAACTATGGCTACACCTTC	CASSPGQLANYGYTF
-	-	TRBV5-1	TRBJ2-7	TGCGCCAGCACCTGGGGTAGCGGAGCCTACGAGCAGTACTTC	CASTWGSGAYEQYF
few	-	TRBV20-1	TRBJ2-3	TGCAGTGCTACCGGGACAATAACAGATACGCAGTATTTT	CSATGTITDTQYF
-	TRBD2	TRBV4-1	TRBJ2-3	TGCGCCAGCAGCCAAGTGGAGCGGGGATCAACAGATACGCAGTATTTT	CASSQVERGSTDTQYF
medium-sized	TRBD1	TRBV6-2/TRBV6-3	TRBJ1-1	TGTGCCAGCAGAAAGACAGGGATGAACACTGAAGCTTTCTTT	CASRKTGMNTEAFF
-	-	TRBV29-1	TRBJ2-3	TGCAGCGTGCCCGACGGGTGGGAAGATACGCAGTATTTT	CSVPDGWEDTQYF
-	-	TRBV25-1	TRBJ1-1	TGTGCCAGCAGTGAATATCAGGAGGGGACGGAAGCTTTCTTT	CASSEYQEGTEAFF
-	TRBD2	TRBV3-1	TRBJ2-7	TGTGCCAGCAGCGGACGCCCTACCGGGACTAGCGATGAGCAGTACTTC	CASSGRPTGTSDEQYF